The 18 T cell receptor beta chains below all came from one sample that was sequenced in a study of T cell responses to AZD1222 COVID-19 vaccine. TCRdb's copy holds only in-frame clones and misses some; the assay was immunoSEQ multiplex PCR. The sample includes some 130,000 clones, over 75% of them seen just once. The source was peripheral blood, collected on day 0 of AZD1222 vaccination. These receptor sequences come from an adult in good health.

This clone has more than one count but fewer than ten. The gene calls are TRBV10-3 and TRBJ1-5; no clear D gene. The germline V gene encodes CDR1 ENHRY and CDR2 SYGVKD. Trimming removed 0 bases from V and 0 bases from J, with 6 bases in between. The CDR3 covers 15 residues. The CDR3 sequence is CAISESKSSNQPQHF. The CDR3 nucleotides read TGTGCCATCAGTGAGTCGAAGTCTAGCAATCAGCCCCAGCATTTT.

The V gene is TRBV5-1, the J gene TRBJ1-1, with no clear D. The germline V gene has CDR1 SGHRS and CDR2 YFSETQ. The CDR3 consists of 13 residues. Trimming cost V 4 bases and J 4 bases, with 11 bases left between them. This CDR3 reads CASSGGGFTEAFF. CDR3 sequence (DNA): TGCGCCAGCAGCGGCGGAGGATTCACTGAAGCTTTCTTT.

The gene calls are TRBV9 and TRBJ1-2; D may be TRBD1 (5 bases). Trimming took 0 bases from V and 0 from J, leaving 9 bases between them. CDR1 is SGDLS, CDR2 YYNGEE, per germline. The CDR3 loop spans 15 amino acids. The CDR3 protein is CASSVERGANYGYTF. CDR3 nucleotides: TGTGCCAGCAGCGTAGAACGGGGGGCTAACTATGGCTACACCTTC.

The chain links TRBV5-1 to TRBJ2-2; D gene ambiguous. CDR3 length: 14 amino acids. Germline-derived CDR1 and CDR2 are SGHRS and YFSETQ. V was shortened by 2 bases and J by 3 bases, with 8 bases between the two germline ends. The CDR3 DNA sequence: TGCGCCAGCAGCTTTGGCGGAGACACCGGGGAGCTGTTTTTT. It codes for CASSFGGDTGELFF. The whole variable domain, filled in from reference TRBV5-1 and TRBJ2-2, reads KAGVTQTPRYLIKTRGQQVTLSCSPISGHRSVSWYQQTPGQGLQFLFEYFSETQRNKGNFPGRFSGRQFSNSRSEMNVSTLELGDSALYLCASSFGGDTGELFFGEGSRLTVL.

In this sample, this clone turned up once. For the CDR3, the DNA is TGTGCCAGCAGCTTAGGAGGGGGCAGGGCCGGTCAGCCCCAGCATTTT. Amino acids: CASSLGGGRAGQPQHF. V gene TRBV11-2 combines with J gene TRBJ1-5; 7 positions match TRBD1. CDR1 and CDR2 from the germline V gene are SGHAT and FQNNGV. The CDR3 has 16 residues. V lost 1 base and J lost 6; bases outside the gene matches: 9.

The CDR3 region is CSGTGVNTEAFF. CDR3 DNA sequence: TGCAGCGGGACAGGGGTGAACACTGAAGCTTTCTTT. The chain employs TRBV29-1 and TRBJ1-1; 9 bases agree with TRBD1. V shed 7 bases, J shed 0 bases, and the junction held 0 bases outside the gene matches. This CDR3 is 12 amino acids long. Per germline, CDR1 SQVTM and CDR2 ANQGSEA.

This chain joins TRBV9 and TRBJ1-3; 7 nucleotides match TRBD1. Germline V gives CDR1 SGDLS, CDR2 YYNGEE. After removal of 7 bases from V and 0 bases from J, the junction contained 4 bases not matched to a gene. This CDR3 region has 14 residues. The CDR3, as DNA: TGTGCCAGCGGGACAGCTATCTCTGGAAACACCATATATTTT. Translating gives CASGTAISGNTIYF.

This clone is a singleton in its sample. V usage is TRBV21-1 and J usage is TRBJ1-6; the table calls TRBD1, which could not be checked here. TRBV21-1 is shown as a pseudogene. This CDR3 region has 18 residues. CDR3 amino acids: CASSRSQGAPSYNSPLHF. CDR3 sequence (DNA): TGTGCCAGCAGCAGGAGCCAGGGGGCGCCCTCCTATAATTCACCCCTCCACTTT.

V gene TRBV21-1 combines with J gene TRBJ2-7; the DNA was not used to check the table's D call, TRBD2. TRBV21-1 is shown as a pseudogene. The CDR3 covers 15 residues. The CDR3 nucleotides are TGTGCCAGCCAGCTTCGGGTCGCGGGGTCCTACGAGCAGTACTTC. Protein product: CASQLRVAGSYEQYF.

The chain joins TRBV3-1 (or the pseudogene TRBV3-2) to TRBJ2-6; D ambiguous. CDR1 is LGHDT, CDR2 YNNKEL, per germline (reference sequence). V lost 4 bases and J lost 4, with 8 bases in between. The length of the CDR3 is 14 residues. The DNA of the CDR3 is TGTGCCAGCAGCCCCTTTCGGGGGGCCAACGTCCTGACTTTC. It is translated as CASSPFRGANVLTF.

This clone was seen a single time. The chain is built from TRBV25-1 and TRBJ2-3, with D perhaps TRBD1 (6 bases). Germline CDR1 reads MGHDK; CDR2 reads SYGVNS. V lost 5 bases and J lost 3, with 9 bases in between. The CDR3 has 13 amino acids. In nucleotides, the CDR3 is TGTGCCAGCAGTACAGGGTTGACAGATACGCAGTATTTT. This encodes CASSTGLTDTQYF. Filled out from reference TRBV25-1 and TRBJ2-3, the complete variable domain reads EADIYQTPRYLVIGTGKKITLECSQTMGHDKMYWYQQDPGMELHLIHYSYGVNSTEKGDLSSESTVSRIRTEHFPLTLESARPSHTSQYLCASSTGLTDTQYFGPGTRLTVL.

V is TRBV2 and J is TRBJ1-5; D is undetermined. The germline V gene has CDR1 SNHLY and CDR2 FYNNEI. The CDR3 sequence is 14 residues long. V was pared by 3 bases and J by 0 bases, with 6 bases between. The CDR3 loop is CASSDSGSNQPQHF. The CDR3 DNA is TGTGCCAGCAGTGATTCAGGTAGCAATCAGCCCCAGCATTTT.

The V call is TRBV5-6, the J call TRBJ2-2, with TRBD1 as a possible D gene (5 bases). Germline CDR1 is SGHDT and CDR2 is YYEEEE. Trimming cost V 0 bases and J 6 bases, with 9 bases left between them. The CDR3 runs to 14 residues. The CDR3 DNA sequence: TGTGCCAGCAGCTTGGACAGGATCGCCGGGGAGCTGTTTTTT. Translated, it gives CASSLDRIAGELFF.

CDR3 residues: CASSDFSSSTIYF. CDR3 sequence (DNA): TGCGCCAGCAGTGACTTCTCGAGCTCCACCATATATTTT. This chain links TRBV10-1 with TRBJ1-3, with no clear D. The germline V gene has CDR1 WNHNN and CDR2 SYGVQD (reference sequence). CDR3 length: 13 residues. The ends were cut back, 3 bases at V and 9 bases at J, with 12 bases in the middle.

V and J are TRBV6-5 and TRBJ2-7, with D perhaps given as TRBD1 or TRBD2 (6 bases each). The CDR3 runs 15 residues. V was trimmed by 5 bases and J by 3 bases, leaving 17 bases between them. Germline CDR1 and CDR2: MNHEY and SVGAGI. CDR3 loop: CASSNRDLPSYEQYF. Here the CDR3 DNA reads TGTGCCAGCAGTAACAGGGACTTACCAAGCTACGAGCAGTACTTC.

The chain has TRBV6-1 and TRBJ2-3; D may match TRBD1 or TRBD2 (5 bases each). The germline CDR1 and CDR2 sequences are MNHNS and SASEGT. CDR3 length equals 15 residues. Trimming took off 2 bases at V and 1 base at J, with 10 bases between the two ends. The CDR3, as DNA: TGTGCCAGCAGTGAAAGTTTGGGGGGCACAGATACGCAGTATTTT. Amino acid sequence: CASSESLGGTDTQYF.

V and J are TRBV5-1 and TRBJ1-5, with TRBD1 identical over 9 bases. The CDR3 has 16 residues. V gave up 3 bases and J gave up 6 bases; unmatched junction bases: 10. CDR1 is SGHRS, CDR2 YFSETQ, per germline. In DNA, the CDR3 is TGCGCCAGCAGCTGGGGAACAGGGGGCGCGGGTCAGCCCCAGCATTTT. Its translation is CASSWGTGGAGQPQHF.

The chain combines TRBV4-1 with TRBJ1-2, with 7 bases aligning to TRBD1. The CDR3 loop spans 17 amino acids. Looked up from germline, CDR1 is MGHRA and CDR2 is YSYEKL. After removal of 1 base from V and 3 bases from J, the junction contained 11 bases not matched to a gene. This chain's CDR3 is CASSQVVAYDRDYGYTF. DNA of the CDR3: TGCGCCAGCAGCCAAGTAGTGGCCTATGACAGGGACTATGGCTACACCTTC.